Below are 13 T cell receptor beta chains sequenced from a single sample in a study of beta chain features in type 1 diabetes. Whole-study results and caveats: Among all four CD4+ subsets, Type 1 diabetes patients had TCRB CDR3s that were moderately but significantly shorter.

These receptors lack a known antigen. Isolated RNA was reverse transcribed in full, so expressed TCRB transcripts were sequenced. Assay used: immunoSEQ multiplex PCR; TCRdb lists only in-frame clones, some missing. The repertoire holds about 390,000 clones, 9.6% seen once, with about 0.6% in the top ten. Source material: central memory CD4+ T cells from blood. The receptors stem from a man under 40 with type 1 diabetes.

V and J are TRBV7-9 and TRBJ2-5; possible D gene TRBD1, 6 bases. This CDR3 contains 14 residues. Germline CDR1 is SEHNR and CDR2 is FQNEAQ (reference sequence). Trimming took off 1 base at V and 7 bases at J, with 13 bases between the two ends. The CDR3 sequence is CASSLDRDLRTQYF. CDR3 DNA: TGTGCCAGCAGCTTAGACAGGGACCTTAGGACCCAGTACTTC.

This clone was detected only a few times. The CDR3 spells CAIRTGTGENNEQFF. CDR3 DNA: TGTGCCATCAGGACCGGGACAGGGGAAAACAATGAGCAGTTCTTC. The chain recombines TRBV10-3 with TRBJ2-1; 10 bases agree with TRBD1. Losses at the gene ends were 6 bases for V and 5 bases for J; bases not matched to a gene: 7. Germline CDR1 reads ENHRY; CDR2 reads SYGVKD. CDR3 size: 15 residues.

The chain recombines TRBV2 with TRBJ1-1; D possibly corresponds to TRBD1 (5 bases). Germline CDR1 and CDR2: SNHLY and FYNNEI. Trimming took 5 bases from V and 1 from J, leaving 8 bases between them. The CDR3 runs 13 residues. The CDR3 region is CASSLTENTEAFF. The CDR3, as DNA: TGTGCCAGCAGTTTGACAGAGAACACTGAAGCTTTCTTT.

This chain joins TRBV11-2 and TRBJ2-7; D remains unclear. CDR3 length: 13 amino acids. The germline V and J ends were trimmed by 0 bases and 5 bases, with 8 bases remaining between them. Germline V gene sequence: CDR1 SGHAT, CDR2 FQNNGV. The CDR3 is CASSLDVVDEQYF. The CDR3 DNA reads as TGTGCCAGCAGCTTAGACGTCGTCGACGAGCAGTACTTC.

The J gene is TRBJ2-1, the V gene TRBV27, with 12 bases aligning to TRBD2. The germline V gene encodes CDR1 MNHEY and CDR2 SMNVEV (reference sequence). This CDR3 is 18 amino acids long. J gave up 0 bases and V 6 bases, and 9 bases lay outside the gene matches. As DNA, the CDR3 is TGTGCCAGCAGCTCGGGACTAGCGGGTTTTCCCTCCTACAATGAGCAGTTCTTC. It translates to CASSSGLAGFPSYNEQFF.

The gene calls are TRBV12-5 and TRBJ2-7; TRBD2 might be the D (6 bases). The CDR3 totals 15 residues. Germline V gives CDR1 LGHNT, CDR2 FRNRAP. Trimming took off 8 bases at V and 1 base at J, with 18 bases between the two ends. The CDR3 here is CASSPGGLGSYEQYF. The CDR3, as DNA: TGTGCTAGTAGTCCCGGAGGGTTGGGATCCTACGAGCAGTACTTC.

In this sample, this clone turned up a few times. The chain recombines TRBV2 with TRBJ1-2, with 7 bases lining up with TRBD1. The CDR3 contains 10 residues. CDR1 is SNHLY and CDR2 is FYNNEI in the germline V gene. The CDR3: CARTGAGYTF. The CDR3 DNA reads TGTGCAAGAACAGGGGCTGGCTACACCTTC.

This clone has a handful of counts. This chain connects TRBV30 to TRBJ2-1, with D unresolved. Germline V gene lookup returns CDR1 GTSNPN and CDR2 SVGIG (reference sequence). The CDR3 extends over 14 amino acids. Trimming stripped 0 bases from V and 4 bases from J, with 10 bases between. The CDR3 sequence is CAWSVGQEYNEQFF. The DNA of the CDR3 is TGTGCCTGGAGTGTAGGGCAGGAGTACAATGAGCAGTTCTTC.

This clone occurred a few times. This chain connects TRBV15 to TRBJ1-5; a possible D gene is TRBD1 (6 bases). CDR1 and CDR2 from the germline V gene are LNHNV and YYDKDF (reference sequence). Trimming cost V 0 bases and J 7 bases, with 13 bases left between them. This CDR3 comprises 15 residues. CDR3 nucleotide sequence: TGTGCCACCAGCAGAGATCGGGCAGGGGTACAGCCCCAGCATTTT. Residues: CATSRDRAGVQPQHF.

The rearrangement uses TRBV6-5 and TRBJ1-2, with TRBD1 matching over 11 bases. This CDR3 contains 13 residues. Unmatched junction bases numbered 5, after V lost 6 bases and J lost 8 bases. Germline CDR1 and CDR2: MNHEY and SVGAGI. This CDR3 is CASSWTGGTGYTF. The DNA for the CDR3 is TGTGCCAGCAGCTGGACAGGGGGCACGGGCTACACCTTC.

On this clone itself: Additional DNA sequences in this sample encode the identical CDR3. This rearrangement joins TRBV27 to TRBJ1-5; weak D call: TRBD1 (6 bases). Trimming cost V 5 bases and J 7 bases, with 12 bases left between them. The CDR3 runs to 13 residues. The germline V gene encodes CDR1 MNHEY and CDR2 SMNVEV (reference sequence). CDR3 protein: CASSLRGGQPQHF. CDR3 coding DNA: TGTGCCAGCAGTCTCAGGGGTGGGCAGCCCCAGCATTTT.

This clone has just a few counts. The V gene is TRBV5-1, the J gene TRBJ2-5; D remains ambiguous. CDR1 is SGHRS and CDR2 is YFSETQ in the germline V gene. This CDR3 has 12 residues. Between the trimmed V and J ends, which lost 4 bases and 2 bases, there was a span of 6 bases. For the CDR3, the DNA is TGCGCCAGCAGCGAACAGCAAGAGACCCAGTACTTC. This codes for CASSEQQETQYF.

This clone was seen more than once but under ten times. This sequence joins TRBV28 and TRBJ2-7, with D unresolved. CDR3 length: 13 residues. The V end lost 6 bases, the J end lost 0 bases, and 9 bases lay between the germline ends. Germline-derived CDR1 and CDR2 are MDHEN and SYDVKM. Written as DNA, the CDR3 is TGTGCCAGCAGAAACGTCGGCTCCTACGAGCAGTACTTC. Translation gives CASRNVGSYEQYF.